The following is a T cell receptor (beta chain) sequence with its context. Its antigen is still unknown. This record comes from a study of a mutant IDH1 vaccine in newly diagnosed glioma. Study summary: Earlier therapy was either radiotherapy, temozolomide, or both, and most got both. Study-level points and caveats: No link was apparently found between pseudoprogression and changes in top peripheral T cell clonotypes.

As for time point: baseline, week 1 (first vaccination visit). Treatment specified: pre-vaccination baseline after standard-of-care therapy. Profiled with immunoSEQ multiplex PCR; TCRdb holds only in-frame clones, not every one. The table lists roughly 35,000 clones, around nine tenths of them singletons. The input for sequencing was PBMCs, taken from a glioma patient treated with radiotherapy, temozolomide or both. The TCR was taken from a woman between 40 and 55 years old with glioma.

The CDR3 region is CASNAGGSTGELFF. The CDR3 DNA sequence: TGTGCCAGCAATGCAGGGGGAAGCACCGGGGAGCTGTTTTTT. The J gene is TRBJ2-2, the V gene TRBV2, with 7 nucleotides matching TRBD1. CDR3 size: 14 residues. Per germline, CDR1 SNHLY and CDR2 FYNNEI. Trimming took 7 bases from V and 4 from J; bases not matched to a gene: 6.